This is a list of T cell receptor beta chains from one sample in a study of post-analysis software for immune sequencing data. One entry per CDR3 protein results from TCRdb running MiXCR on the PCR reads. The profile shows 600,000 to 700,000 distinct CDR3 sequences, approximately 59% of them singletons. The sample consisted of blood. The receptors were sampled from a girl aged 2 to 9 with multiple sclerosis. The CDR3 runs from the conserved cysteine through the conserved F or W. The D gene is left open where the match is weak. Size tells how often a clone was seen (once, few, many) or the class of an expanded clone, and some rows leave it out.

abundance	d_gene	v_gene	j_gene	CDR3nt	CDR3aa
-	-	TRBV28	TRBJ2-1	TGTGCCAGCAGTTTACAATGGCGCTCCTACAATGAGCAGTTCTTC	CASSLQWRSYNEQFF
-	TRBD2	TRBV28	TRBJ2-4	TGTGCCAGCAGTTTCATAACCGGGACTAGCGGGGGGAATGAGCAGTACTTC	CASSFITGTSGGNEQYF
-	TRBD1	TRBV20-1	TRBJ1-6	TGCAGTGCTCCCCGACAGGGTGGCAATTCACCCCTCCACTTT	CSAPRQGGNSPLHF
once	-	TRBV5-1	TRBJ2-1	TGCGCCAGCTCTCGAAATGAAGGTGAGCAGTTCTTC	CASSRNEGEQFF
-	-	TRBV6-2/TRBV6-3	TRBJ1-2	TGTGCCAGCAGTCCTAGGAACAATGGCTACACCTTC	CASSPRNNGYTF
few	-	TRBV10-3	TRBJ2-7	TGTGCCATCAGGCGGGACGGCGAGCAGTACTTC	CAIRRDGEQYF
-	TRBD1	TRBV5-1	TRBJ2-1	TGCGCCAGCAGCGTAGGACAGGGGGCCAATGAGCAGTTCTTC	CASSVGQGANEQFF
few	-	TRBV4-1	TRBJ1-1	TGCGCCAGCAGCCCGGGGACCGAAATGAACACTGAAGCTTTCTTT	CASSPGTEMNTEAFF
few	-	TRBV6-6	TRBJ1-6	TGTGCCAGCAGTTCCTTCGACGGTCCCTATAATTCACCCCTCCACTTT	CASSSFDGPYNSPLHF
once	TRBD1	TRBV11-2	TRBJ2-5	TGTGCCAGCCGGGACAGGGGTCGAGAGACCCAGTACTTC	CASRDRGRETQYF
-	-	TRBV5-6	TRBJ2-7	TGTGCCAGCAGCTCATTTAGCGCGAGACAGTACTTC	CASSSFSARQYF
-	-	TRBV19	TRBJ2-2	TGTGCCAGTAGTATAGCCGCACGTAAGAACACCGGGGAGCTGTTTTTT	CASSIAARKNTGELFF
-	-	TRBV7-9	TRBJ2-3	TGTGCCAGCAGCTCAACGGTGGCAGCGAGGTGGGCAGATACGCAGTATTTT	CASSSTVAARWADTQYF
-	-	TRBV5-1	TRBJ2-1	TGCGCCAGCAGTTCGAGGTCGGGCGATGAGCAGTTCTTC	CASSSRSGDEQFF
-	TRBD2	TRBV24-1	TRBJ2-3	TGTGCCACCAGTGATTCCACAGGTACTAGCGCAGATACGCAGTATTTT	CATSDSTGTSADTQYF
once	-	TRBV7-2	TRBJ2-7	TGTGCCAGCGCTATCGGTGGAGCAGGAGGCTCCTATGAGCAGTACTTC	CASAIGGAGGSYEQYF
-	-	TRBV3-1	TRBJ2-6	TGTGCCAGCAGCTCCGACCGGCGGGGGGCCAACGTCCTGACTTTC	CASSSDRRGANVLTF
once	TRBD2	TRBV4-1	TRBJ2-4	TGCGCCAGCAGCCAAGCGGGGGGGCTGGAGGTGGACATTCAGTACTTC	CASSQAGGLEVDIQYF
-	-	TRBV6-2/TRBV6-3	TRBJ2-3	TGTGCCAGCAGTCCACTTAGGGATACGCAGTATTTT	CASSPLRDTQYF
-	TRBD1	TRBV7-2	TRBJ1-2	TGTGCCAGCAGCACCTCGGGACAGGGCTATGGCTACACCTTC	CASSTSGQGYGYTF
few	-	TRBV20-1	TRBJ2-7	TGCAGTGCCCAGGAGGGCAGCTCCTACAATGAGCAGTACTTC	CSAQEGSSYNEQYF
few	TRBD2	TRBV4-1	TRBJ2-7	TGCGCCAGCAGCCAGTTCCAGACTAGCGCACTCTACGAGCAGTACTTC	CASSQFQTSALYEQYF
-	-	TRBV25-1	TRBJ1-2	TGTGCCAGCAGTGAGAGGGACGGCGCCGGCTACACCTTC	CASSERDGAGYTF
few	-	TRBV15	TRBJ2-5	TGTGCCACAGCCGGGACCGCGGGGGAGACCCAGTACTTC	CATAGTAGETQYF
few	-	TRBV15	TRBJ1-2	TGTGCCACCAGCAGGGCAGGGTCCTACTATGGCTACACCTTC	CATSRAGSYYGYTF
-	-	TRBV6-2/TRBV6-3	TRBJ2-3	TGTGCCAGCAGACCCCCTCCGGGACTCGAAGAAAGGACTTCTAGCACAGATACGCAGTATTTT	CASRPPPGLEERTSSTDTQYF
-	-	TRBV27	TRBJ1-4	TGTGCCAGCAGTTTATCTTGGGGGGCTGGTGAAAAACTGTTTTTT	CASSLSWGAGEKLFF
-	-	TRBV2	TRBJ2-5	TGTGCCAGCAGTGCCGCTAGCGTTATCGCCCAAGAGACCCAGTACTTC	CASSAASVIAQETQYF
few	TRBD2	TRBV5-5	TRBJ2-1	TGTGCCAGCAGCCCGAGGCCCCTCGGGACTAGCGGTAACAATGAGCAGTTCTTC	CASSPRPLGTSGNNEQFF
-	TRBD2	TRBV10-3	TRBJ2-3	TGTGCCATCAAGAAGGCTAGCGGGGGGAGTACGCAGTATTTT	CAIKKASGGSTQYF
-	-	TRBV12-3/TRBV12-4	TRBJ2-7	TGTGCCAGCAGTCAACCAGAATACTCCTACGAGCAGTACTTC	CASSQPEYSYEQYF
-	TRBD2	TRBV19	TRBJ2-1	TGTGCCAGTACTACTAGCGGTCCCTCCTACAATGAGCAGTTCTTC	CASTTSGPSYNEQFF
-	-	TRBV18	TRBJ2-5	TGTGCCAGCTCACCACTAGACGGTTATGAGACCCAGTACTTC	CASSPLDGYETQYF
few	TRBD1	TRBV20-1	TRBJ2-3	TGCAGTGCGACAACGGGACAGGGCACAGATACGCAGTATTTT	CSATTGQGTDTQYF
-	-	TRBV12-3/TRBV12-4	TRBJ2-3	TGTGCCAGCAGTTTTCTAGGGGGGATTGGCACAGATACGCAGTATTTT	CASSFLGGIGTDTQYF
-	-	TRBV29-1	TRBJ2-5	TGCAGCATCAAGCCCCGGGGGACCCAGTACTTC	CSIKPRGTQYF
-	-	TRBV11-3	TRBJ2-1	TGTGCCAGCAGGCGGACTGCTATGGGACACAATGAGCAGTTCTTC	CASRRTAMGHNEQFF
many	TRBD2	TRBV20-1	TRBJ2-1	TGCAGTGCTAGAACCCCACTAGCGGGACTTCTCAATGAGCAGTTCTTC	CSARTPLAGLLNEQFF
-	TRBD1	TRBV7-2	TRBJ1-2	TGTGCCAGCAGCCCCAGGGACAGTAGTTCTTATGGCTACACCTTC	CASSPRDSSSYGYTF
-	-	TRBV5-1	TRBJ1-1	TGCGCCAGCAGCTTGGTCCGAGTGAACACTGAAGCTTTCTTT	CASSLVRVNTEAFF